This TCR beta chain was identified in a study of CD8+ T cells in alopecia areata. General study points: Greater clonality was observed in lesional scalp samples, especially alopecia totalis/universalis, versus normal scalp. When scalp samples are sequenced, resident alphabeta T cells of normal skin are also captured. It was less clear whether patients shared TCRs than it was in mice, possibly because of HLA.

CDR3 length: 15 amino acids. The V gene's germline CDR1 is SGHTA and CDR2 FQGTGA. The J segment lost 2 bases and the V segment lost 5 bases, leaving 6 bases of the junction unmatched. This clone was counted between two and nine times. Its antigen remains unidentified. Alopecia areata patients had lesional scalp punch biopsies and peripheral blood taken from them. Extraction and reverse transcription of RNA yielded cDNA as the sequencing template. The protocol was immunoSEQ multiplex PCR, while the TCRdb copy is restricted to in-frame clones and leaves out a portion. The sample gives approximately 120,000 clones, roughly 50% of which show up once; roughly 10% is in the top ten.

The rearrangement links TRBV7-3 to TRBJ1-2; TRBD1 aligns across 9 bases. This clonotype was obtained from a human donor with alopecia areata. Sequencing used NKG2D-low CD8+ T cells sorted from blood. CDR3 amino acids: CASSPTGGANYGYTF. In nucleotides, the CDR3 is TGTGCCAGCAGCCCCACAGGGGGCGCGAACTATGGCTACACCTTC.